Sequencing of this TCR beta chain was carried out in a study of blood T cell repertoires in COVID-19. The wider study: The analysed material was cDNA or gDNA that came from T cells, B-cell-depleted T cells, or PBMCs.

Only in-frame clones appear in the TCRdb table, and some are missing; sequencing was by immunoSEQ multiplex PCR. The repertoire includes 40,000 to 50,000 clones, 88% of them detected once, and approximately 4.9% sits in the top ten. V was shortened by 0 bases and J by 0 bases, with 9 bases between the two germline ends. CDR1 MGHRA and CDR2 YSYEKL come from the germline V gene. CDR3 length: 16 residues. A few counts support this clone. This clonotype was obtained from a human donor in a cohort sampled during active COVID-19. Sequenced material: peripheral blood. The chain joins TRBV4-1 to TRBJ1-5, with D unresolved. In DNA, the CDR3 is TGCGCCAGCAGCCAAGATGGTAGCGGTAGCAATCAGCCCCAGCATTTT. It codes for CASSQDGSGSNQPQHF.